The 31 T cell receptor beta chains given below trace back to one sample, sequenced in a study of T cells in pancreatic ductal adenocarcinoma. Selected pancreatic ductal adenocarcinoma patients had undergone surgery without neoadjuvant therapy. Sequencing was performed with immunoSEQ multiplex PCR; in TCRdb, only in-frame clones are kept and a portion is missing. This sample has about 17,000 clones, with 88% found just once. Sequences were obtained from PBMCs. The receptors originated from a human donor with pancreatic ductal adenocarcinoma.

This chain connects TRBV7-2 to TRBJ1-1; TRBD1 might be the D (6 bases). CDR1 is SGHTA, CDR2 FQGNSA, per germline. The length of the CDR3 is 13 residues. The germline V and J ends were trimmed by 2 bases and 9 bases, with 13 bases remaining between them. The CDR3 loop is CASSLRRGWKAFF. Here the CDR3 DNA reads TGTGCCAGCAGCTTACGCAGGGGATGGAAAGCTTTCTTT. The entire variable domain, with the rest obtained from reference TRBV7-2 and TRBJ1-1, is as follows: GAGVSQSPSNKVTEKGKDVELRCDPISGHTALYWYRQSLGQGLEFLIYFQGNSAPDKSGLPSDRFSAERTGGSVSTLTIQRTQQEDSAVYLCASSLRRGWKAFFGQGTRLTVV.

The chain recombines TRBV5-6 with TRBJ2-2; D perhaps matches TRBD1 (8 bases). The germline V and J ends were trimmed by 4 bases and 1 base, with 14 bases remaining between them. Germline loops: CDR1 SGHDT, CDR2 YYEEEE. The CDR3 loop spans 16 amino acids. The CDR3 spells CASSPSGTGNTGELFF. The DNA of the CDR3 is TGTGCCAGCAGCCCGAGCGGGACAGGGAACACCGGGGAGCTGTTTTTT.

The chain combines TRBV9 with TRBJ1-2, with 10 bases matching TRBD1. The J segment lost 3 bases and the V segment lost 3 bases, leaving 8 bases of the junction unmatched. Germline values: CDR1 SGDLS, CDR2 YYNGEE. The CDR3 has 16 residues. The CDR3 DNA sequence: TGTGCCAGCAGCGCCGGAGGACAGGGGGAATACTATGGCTACACCTTC. Translating it yields CASSAGGQGEYYGYTF.

The CDR3 loop is CASSLDSNTEAFF. The CDR3 region has the DNA TGTGCCAGCAGCTTAGACAGCAACACTGAAGCTTTCTTT. V usage is TRBV7-9 and J usage is TRBJ1-1; D unresolved. CDR1 SEHNR and CDR2 FQNEAQ come from the germline V gene (reference sequence). Deletions cut 1 base from V and 2 bases from J, with 5 bases between. There are 13 residues in the CDR3.

This clone has only a few counts. This chain connects TRBV7-2 to TRBJ1-1, with 7 bases matching TRBD1. This CDR3 region has 17 residues. Looked up from germline, CDR1 is SGHTA and CDR2 is FQGNSA. Trimming at V came to 2 bases and at J to 1 base, leaving 10 bases not matched to a gene. This CDR3 reads CASSLTFPGQRNTEAFF. The DNA of the CDR3 is TGTGCCAGCAGCTTAACGTTTCCGGGACAGCGGAACACTGAAGCTTTCTTT.

The chain recombines TRBV9 with TRBJ1-2; no clear D. Germline CDR1 SGDLS, CDR2 YYNGEE. V lost 0 bases and J 2 bases, leaving 11 bases between the germline ends. CDR3 size: 15 residues. The CDR3 here is CASSVDGGSNYGYTF. CDR3 nucleotides: TGTGCCAGCAGCGTAGACGGAGGGTCAAACTATGGCTACACCTTC.

The V and J genes are TRBV7-9 and TRBJ2-7, with D possibly matching TRBD2 (6 bases). Germline V CDR1 and CDR2: SEHNR, FQNEAQ (reference sequence). Trimming cost V 2 bases and J 5 bases, with 13 bases left between them. CDR3 length equals 14 residues. The CDR3 bases are TGTGCCAGCAGCTTACCGGGGGAGGAGAACGAGCAGTACTTC. It codes for CASSLPGEENEQYF.

The chain joins TRBV5-1 to TRBJ2-7; TRBD1 is a possible D gene (6 bases). The germline CDR1 and CDR2 sequences are SGHRS and YFSETQ. This CDR3 has 22 residues. V lost 1 base, J lost 0 bases, and 32 bases lay in between. CDR3 loop: CASSLKGERQPAPPWGSYEQYF. CDR3 DNA: TGCGCCAGCAGCTTGAAGGGGGAAAGACAGCCCGCCCCACCTTGGGGCTCCTACGAGCAGTACTTC.

V is TRBV18 and J is TRBJ1-5; D is uncertain. The germline V gene encodes CDR1 KGHSH and CDR2 LQKENI. V lost 3 bases and J 5 bases, leaving 17 bases between the germline ends. This CDR3 is 16 amino acids long. The DNA for the CDR3 is TGTGCCAGCTCACCTCTCGGCGGTCGCGGGGATCAGCCCCAGCATTTT. It specifies CASSPLGGRGDQPQHF.

This clone was detected once. The chain joins TRBV5-6 to TRBJ1-1, with D unclear. Deletions cut 0 bases from V and 1 base from J, with 7 bases between. This CDR3 region has 14 residues. CDR1 SGHDT and CDR2 YYEEEE come from the germline V gene. The CDR3 sequence is CASSLDSKNTEAFF. The CDR3 DNA reads as TGTGCCAGCAGCTTGGACAGTAAGAACACTGAAGCTTTCTTT. The full variable domain, with the rest looked up from reference TRBV5-6 and TRBJ1-1, is DAGVTQSPTHLIKTRGQQVTLRCSPKSGHDTVSWYQQALGQGPQFIFQYYEEEERQRGNFPDRFSGHQFPNYSSELNVNALLLGDSALYLCASSLDSKNTEAFFGQGTRLTVV.

V is TRBV2 and J is TRBJ1-4; possible D gene TRBD1, 5 bases. V lost 5 bases and J lost 8, with 12 bases in between. The CDR3 covers 13 residues. The V gene's germline CDR1 is SNHLY and CDR2 FYNNEI. The CDR3, as DNA: TGTGCCAGCAGTCCGAGTAGGGGCGAAAAACTGTTTTTT. Translating it yields CASSPSRGEKLFF.

The chain employs TRBV5-1 and TRBJ2-1, with 8 bases lining up with TRBD2. Trimming took 4 bases from V and 9 from J; bases not matched to a gene: 12. Germline V gene data show CDR1 as SGHRS and CDR2 as YFSETQ. The CDR3 is 15 amino acids. The DNA of the CDR3 is TGCGCCAGCAGCCCCTTGCCGGCGGGGGGTGTTGAGCAGTTCTTC. Translating gives CASSPLPAGGVEQFF. Complete variable domain (other parts from reference TRBV5-1 and TRBJ2-1): KAGVTQTPRYLIKTRGQQVTLSCSPISGHRSVSWYQQTPGQGLQFLFEYFSETQRNKGNFPGRFSGRQFSNSRSEMNVSTLELGDSALYLCASSPLPAGGVEQFFGPGTRLTVL.

V and J are TRBV27 and TRBJ2-1; 10 bases match TRBD1. V was clipped by 0 bases and J by 4 bases; unmatched bases: 6. Germline assignment: CDR1 MNHEY and CDR2 SMNVEV (reference sequence). The CDR3 runs 17 residues. The CDR3 reads CASSLSGGTGAYNEQFF. The CDR3 nucleotides read TGTGCCAGCAGTTTATCGGGGGGGACAGGGGCGTACAATGAGCAGTTCTTC.

The chain is built from TRBV19 and TRBJ1-5, with 11 nucleotides matching TRBD1. With V trimmed by 1 base and J by 5 bases, 1 base remained unmatched. From germline, CDR1 is LNHDA and CDR2 SQIVND (reference sequence). This CDR3 spans 15 amino acids. This chain's CDR3 is CASSIGTGGDQPQHF. The CDR3 DNA reads as TGTGCCAGTAGTATAGGGACAGGGGGCGATCAGCCCCAGCATTTT. Combining the CDR3 with reference TRBV19 and TRBJ1-5 gives the whole variable domain DGGITQSPKYLFRKEGQNVTLSCEQNLNHDAMYWYRQDPGQGLRLIYYSQIVNDFQKGDIAEGYSVSREKKESFPLTVTSAQKNPTAFYLCASSIGTGGDQPQHFGDGTRLSIL.

The chain is built from TRBV29-1 and TRBJ2-2, with D perhaps TRBD2 (5 bases). V dropped 1 base and J dropped 5 bases, with 11 bases sitting between them. Germline loops: CDR1 SQVTM, CDR2 ANQGSEA. The CDR3 totals 14 residues. The CDR3 region is CSVEGGSGTGELFF. In DNA form, the CDR3 reads TGCAGCGTTGAAGGGGGTTCGGGGACCGGGGAGCTGTTTTTT.

The V gene is TRBV27, the J gene TRBJ1-1; weak D call: TRBD1 (6 bases). CDR1 is MNHEY, CDR2 SMNVEV, per germline (reference sequence). V gave up 3 bases and J gave up 4 bases, with 15 bases separating them. The CDR3 consists of 15 residues. The DNA of the CDR3 is TGTGCCAGCAGTTTGCAACAGGGTGCCAGCACTGAAGCTTTCTTT. Protein sequence: CASSLQQGASTEAFF.

V is TRBV5-4 and J is TRBJ1-2; possible D gene TRBD1, 5 bases. The V and J ends lost 0 bases and 4 bases respectively, with 10 bases between them. Germline-derived CDR1 and CDR2 are SGHNT and YYREEE (reference sequence). The CDR3 is 14 residues long. The CDR3 reads CASSLDPGSYGYTF. DNA of the CDR3: TGTGCCAGCAGCTTGGATCCAGGGTCCTATGGCTACACCTTC. The whole variable domain, remainder taken from reference TRBV5-4 and TRBJ1-2, is ETGVTQSPTHLIKTRGQQVTLRCSSQSGHNTVSWYQQALGQGPQFIFQYYREEENGRGNFPPRFSGLQFPNYSSELNVNALELDDSALYLCASSLDPGSYGYTFGSGTRLTVV.

This clone was counted a single time. This chain links TRBV6-5 with TRBJ2-7; possibly TRBD1 for D (7 bases). V lost 6 bases, J lost 3 bases, and 15 bases lay in between. From germline, CDR1 is MNHEY and CDR2 SVGAGI. The CDR3 extends over 14 amino acids. CDR3 nucleotides: TGTGCCAGCAGACGGCAGGGGGGAAGCTACGAGCAGTACTTC. It encodes CASRRQGGSYEQYF.

The chain has TRBV11-2 and TRBJ2-7; 15 positions agree with TRBD2. Germline V gene sequence: CDR1 SGHAT, CDR2 FQNNGV. V was clipped by 0 bases and J by 0 bases; unmatched bases: 3. The CDR3 consists of 18 residues. Written as DNA, the CDR3 is TGTGCCAGCAGCTTAGATGGGACTAGCGGGGGGTACTCCTACGAGCAGTACTTC. This codes for CASSLDGTSGGYSYEQYF.

This chain links TRBV11-3 with TRBJ2-7; D is possibly TRBD2 (7 bases). The germline V gene encodes CDR1 SGHNT and CDR2 YENEEA. The CDR3 has 15 residues. V was cut by 5 bases and J by 3 bases, with 17 bases left in between. The CDR3 DNA sequence: TGTGCCAGCAGCGACGGGCCAGGGGAGGGCTACGAGCAGTACTTC. It specifies CASSDGPGEGYEQYF.

This chain joins TRBV4-1 and TRBJ2-7; 9 bases are a match to TRBD1. J lost 5 bases, V lost 4 bases, and 9 bases had no gene match. Per the germline V gene, CDR1 is MGHRA and CDR2 is YSYEKL. The CDR3 sequence is 15 residues long. CDR3 bases: TGCGCCAGCAGCCTCCTATGGACAGGGGACAACGAGCAGTACTTC. Residues: CASSLLWTGDNEQYF.

This rearrangement joins TRBV2 to TRBJ1-5; D may be TRBD1 (5 bases). This CDR3 comprises 15 residues. Trimming pared 1 base from V and 4 bases from J, leaving 11 bases between. Germline loops: CDR1 SNHLY, CDR2 FYNNEI. The chain's CDR3 is CASSEGPKGNQPQHF. CDR3 bases: TGTGCCAGCAGTGAAGGTCCCAAGGGGAATCAGCCCCAGCATTTT.

This clone appeared a single time. The genes are TRBV4-3 and TRBJ2-7; a possible D gene is TRBD2 (5 bases). Trimming pared 1 base from V and 3 bases from J, leaving 13 bases between. Germline-derived CDR1 and CDR2 are LGHNA and YSLEER. The CDR3 is 15 amino acids. CDR3: CASSQGVGRDYEQYF. The CDR3 nucleotides are TGCGCCAGCAGCCAAGGTGTGGGGAGAGACTACGAGCAGTACTTC.

The rearrangement uses TRBV18 and TRBJ1-1; D might be TRBD1 (5 bases). CDR3 size: 15 residues. Trimming shortened V by 1 base and J by 1 base, and 10 bases separated the two germline ends. Looked up from germline, CDR1 is KGHSH and CDR2 is LQKENI. CDR3 loop: CASSPLEGTNTEAFF. The CDR3 DNA sequence: TGTGCCAGCTCACCACTGGAGGGGACGAACACTGAAGCTTTCTTT.

The chain recombines TRBV5-8 with TRBJ1-2; D perhaps matches TRBD1 (5 bases). Per the germline V gene, CDR1 is SGHTS and CDR2 is YDEGEE. V was clipped by 5 bases and J by 6 bases, with 11 bases between them. CDR3 length: 12 amino acids. CDR3 amino acids: CASRGQGNGYTF. Written as DNA, the CDR3 is TGTGCCAGCAGGGGTCAGGGAAATGGCTACACCTTC.

This CDR3 reads CAWTLGGGAVHSGANVLTF. CDR3 nucleotide sequence: TGTGCCTGGACCCTAGGAGGAGGGGCGGTACACTCTGGGGCCAACGTCCTGACTTTC. V usage is TRBV30 and J usage is TRBJ2-6, with D tentatively TRBD2 (6 bases). Trimming stripped 4 bases from V and 0 bases from J, with 22 bases between. The CDR3 spans 19 residues. CDR1 and CDR2 from the germline V gene are GTSNPN and SVGIG (reference sequence).

This chain joins TRBV27 and TRBJ1-2, with D perhaps TRBD1 (5 bases). Per the germline V gene, CDR1 is MNHEY and CDR2 is SMNVEV (reference sequence). The CDR3 is made up of 15 amino acids. Trimming left V 4 bases short and J 5 bases short, with 17 bases between. The CDR3 sequence is CASSSQVLVGYGYTF. The CDR3 region has the DNA TGTGCCAGCAGTTCACAGGTTTTGGTGGGGTATGGCTACACCTTC.

The rearrangement joins TRBV27 to TRBJ1-1; 7 bases are shared with TRBD1. V dropped 5 bases and J dropped 4; count of bases not matched to a gene: 7. CDR1 is MNHEY and CDR2 is SMNVEV in the germline V gene (reference sequence). The CDR3 sequence is 14 residues long. The CDR3 loop is CASSADREATEAFF. The CDR3 DNA reads TGTGCCAGCAGTGCAGACAGGGAAGCCACTGAAGCTTTCTTT.

The rearrangement joins TRBV2 to TRBJ1-1; 7 positions agree with TRBD1. Germline CDR1 and CDR2: SNHLY and FYNNEI. After removal of 8 bases from V and 0 bases from J, the junction contained 0 bases not matched to a gene. The CDR3 covers 12 residues. As DNA, the CDR3 is TGTGCCAGCGGGACAGTGAACACTGAAGCTTTCTTT. This gives the protein CASGTVNTEAFF.

The chain is built from TRBV18 and TRBJ1-1; D possibly corresponds to TRBD1 (6 bases). The CDR3 covers 16 residues. V was pared by 2 bases and J by 2 bases, with 15 bases between. Germline V lookup: CDR1 KGHSH, CDR2 LQKENI. The CDR3 region has the DNA TGTGCCAGCTCACCAATCTCCGGCAGGGGCAACACTGAAGCTTTCTTT. Translation: CASSPISGRGNTEAFF. Filled out from reference TRBV18 and TRBJ1-1, the complete variable domain reads NAGVMQNPRHLVRRRGQEARLRCSPMKGHSHVYWYRQLPEEGLKFMVYLQKENIIDESGMPKERFSAEFPKEGPSILRIQQVVRGDSAAYFCASSPISGRGNTEAFFGQGTRLTVV.

This rearrangement joins TRBV29-1 to TRBJ2-3; 9 bases fit TRBD2. Trimming cost V 5 bases and J 8 bases; bases outside gene matches: 11. The CDR3 totals 14 residues. From germline, CDR1 is SQVTM and CDR2 ANQGSEA. Here the CDR3 DNA reads TGCAGCGTTCTTAGGACTAGCGCAGCCGGTACGCAGTATTTT. Translated, it gives CSVLRTSAAGTQYF.